This entry lists 17 T cell receptor beta chains sequenced from one sample in a study of T cell responses to AZD1222 COVID-19 vaccine. Data came from immunoSEQ multiplex PCR; TCRdb stores just in-frame clones and leaves some out. The data show roughly 120,000 clones, with around 90% seen just once and 4% to 4.5% held by the top ten. The specimen was peripheral blood, collected on day 0 of AZD1222 vaccination. Source of these receptors: an adult in good health.

The rearrangement joins TRBV9 to TRBJ2-1; D may be TRBD1 (5 bases). The V end was cut by 3 bases, the J end by 13 bases, with 11 bases between. Germline CDR1 is SGDLS and CDR2 is YYNGEE. The CDR3 spans 11 residues. CDR3 nucleotides: TGTGCCAGCAGCGCCCCAGGGAACCAGTTCTTC. It yields the protein CASSAPGNQFF.

This chain connects TRBV5-1 to TRBJ2-3, with a weak D call TRBD2 (5 bases). The germline V and J ends were trimmed by 1 base and 9 bases, with 9 bases remaining between them. Germline CDR1 SGHRS, CDR2 YFSETQ. CDR3 size: 12 residues. The CDR3, as DNA: TGCGCCAGCAGCTTGACTCCGGGGACGCAGTATTTT. Translating gives CASSLTPGTQYF.

The rearrangement joins TRBV7-2 to TRBJ2-3, with TRBD2 matching over 9 bases. With V trimmed by 6 bases and J by 4 bases, 11 bases remained unmatched. This CDR3 contains 16 residues. Germline V CDR1 and CDR2: SGHTA, FQGNSA. The CDR3 sequence: CASSFPPSGVSDTQYF. CDR3 coding DNA: TGTGCCAGCAGTTTCCCCCCTAGCGGGGTCTCAGATACGCAGTATTTT. Based on the CDR3 plus reference TRBV7-2 and TRBJ2-3, the full variable domain is GAGVSQSPSNKVTEKGKDVELRCDPISGHTALYWYRQSLGQGLEFLIYFQGNSAPDKSGLPSDRFSAERTGGSVSTLTIQRTQQEDSAVYLCASSFPPSGVSDTQYFGPGTRLTVL.

The chain recombines TRBV13 with TRBJ1-6, with TRBD1 identical over 7 bases. The CDR3 extends over 15 amino acids. Germline assignment: CDR1 PRHDT and CDR2 FYEKMQ (reference sequence). The V gene end was trimmed by 2 bases and the J gene end by 4 bases; junction bases not matched to a gene: 2. CDR3 DNA sequence: TGTGCCAGCAGCTTAAGGGACAGTTATAATTCACCCCTCCACTTT. It is translated as CASSLRDSYNSPLHF.

The chain uses TRBV7-2 and TRBJ1-5, with D maybe TRBD1 (6 bases). Between the trimmed V and J ends, which lost 0 bases and 1 base, there was a span of 13 bases. This CDR3 contains 17 residues. Germline V gene sequence: CDR1 SGHTA, CDR2 FQGNSA. CDR3 loop: CASSLAGGGVSNQPQHF. The CDR3 region has the DNA TGTGCCAGCAGCTTAGCGGGGGGGGGCGTGAGCAATCAGCCCCAGCATTTT. The full variable domain, rest sourced from reference TRBV7-2 and TRBJ1-5, is GAGVSQSPSNKVTEKGKDVELRCDPISGHTALYWYRQSLGQGLEFLIYFQGNSAPDKSGLPSDRFSAERTGGSVSTLTIQRTQQEDSAVYLCASSLAGGGVSNQPQHFGDGTRLSIL.

V usage is TRBV27 and J usage is TRBJ1-1; D might be TRBD1 (6 bases). V lost 2 bases to trimming and J lost 8 bases, with 9 bases between them. CDR3 size: 12 residues. In germline, CDR1 is MNHEY, CDR2 SMNVEV (reference sequence). The CDR3 is CASSLAGTEAFF. The CDR3 DNA sequence: TGTGCCAGCAGTTTAGCCGGGACAGAAGCTTTCTTT.

The chain recombines TRBV19 with TRBJ2-1; TRBD1 is a possible D gene (6 bases). This CDR3 has 13 amino acids. Germline CDR1 is LNHDA and CDR2 is SQIVND (reference sequence). V was cut by 8 bases and J by 10 bases, with 18 bases left in between. Here the CDR3 reads CASGQRRNFEQFF. DNA for the CDR3: TGTGCCAGTGGACAGCGCCGGAATTTCGAGCAGTTCTTC.

In nucleotides, the CDR3 is TGTGCCAGCAGCGTACGCGACAATGAGCAGTTCTTC. This sequence encodes CASSVRDNEQFF. The chain recombines TRBV9 with TRBJ2-1; D ambiguous. The germline CDR1 and CDR2 sequences are SGDLS and YYNGEE. The CDR3 sequence is 12 residues long. Trimming cost V 1 base and J 5 bases, with 4 bases left between them. The entire variable domain, with the rest obtained from reference TRBV9 and TRBJ2-1, is as follows: DSGVTQTPKHLITATGQRVTLRCSPRSGDLSVYWYQQSLDQGLQFLIQYYNGEERAKGNILERFSAQQFPDLHSELNLSSLELGDSALYFCASSVRDNEQFFGPGTRLTVL.

The chain employs TRBV5-1 and TRBJ2-5; 14 nucleotides match TRBD2. Germline CDR1 reads SGHRS; CDR2 reads YFSETQ. This CDR3 contains 19 residues. The trim removed 0 bases at V and 1 base at J, leaving 8 bases unmatched. CDR3 residues: CASSLESGTSGGIQETQYF. The CDR3 DNA reads as TGCGCCAGCAGCTTGGAATCCGGGACTAGCGGGGGAATCCAAGAGACCCAGTACTTC. Full variable domain (outside the CDR3, taken from reference TRBV5-1 and TRBJ2-5): KAGVTQTPRYLIKTRGQQVTLSCSPISGHRSVSWYQQTPGQGLQFLFEYFSETQRNKGNFPGRFSGRQFSNSRSEMNVSTLELGDSALYLCASSLESGTSGGIQETQYFGPGTRLLVL.

J is TRBJ1-1 and V is TRBV6-1; no reliable D call. The CDR3 has 14 amino acids. The germline V and J ends were trimmed by 2 bases and 9 bases, with 16 bases remaining between them. Germline V gene sequence: CDR1 MNHNS, CDR2 SASEGT. The CDR3 here is CASSEFGQSLKAFF. The CDR3 DNA reads TGTGCCAGCAGTGAATTTGGGCAATCCCTGAAAGCTTTCTTT.

The J gene is TRBJ1-1, the V gene TRBV11-2; tentatively, D is TRBD1 (5 bases). This CDR3 has 14 residues. Germline V gene data show CDR1 as SGHAT and CDR2 as FQNNGV. Trimming shortened V by 2 bases and J by 0 bases, and 7 bases separated the two germline ends. The CDR3 nucleotides read TGTGCCAGCAGCTTATGGGGGTTGAACACTGAAGCTTTCTTT. Protein sequence: CASSLWGLNTEAFF.

This chain connects TRBV15 to TRBJ2-3; D ambiguous. The germline V gene encodes CDR1 LNHNV and CDR2 YYDKDF (reference sequence). CDR3 length equals 15 residues. Trimming pared 0 bases from V and 2 bases from J, leaving 9 bases between. In DNA, the CDR3 is TGTGCCACCAGCAGAGATGATCGGGTCACAGATACGCAGTATTTT. Amino acid sequence: CATSRDDRVTDTQYF. Complete variable domain (other parts from reference TRBV15 and TRBJ2-3): DAMVIQNPRYQVTQFGKPVTLSCSQTLNHNVMYWYQQKSSQAPKLLFHYYDKDFNNEADTPDNFQSRRPNTSFCFLDIRSPGLGDTAMYLCATSRDDRVTDTQYFGPGTRLTVL.

The chain has TRBV6-5 and TRBJ2-2; a possible D gene is TRBD2 (5 bases). The CDR3 is 12 residues long. Trimming left V 5 bases short and J 6 bases short, with 7 bases between. The germline CDR1 and CDR2 sequences are MNHEY and SVGAGI. CDR3 DNA: TGTGCCAGCAGTCCTAGCTCCGGGGAGCTGTTTTTT. As protein: CASSPSSGELFF.

The chain carries TRBV19 and TRBJ2-2; 12 nucleotides line up with TRBD2. With V trimmed by 5 bases and J by 6 bases, 4 bases remained unmatched. The CDR3 has 15 amino acids. From germline, CDR1 is LNHDA and CDR2 SQIVND (reference sequence). The CDR3 loop is CASSWASGGAGELFF. CDR3 DNA sequence: TGTGCCAGTAGTTGGGCTAGCGGGGGGGCCGGGGAGCTGTTTTTT. Using reference TRBV19 and TRBJ2-2 for the parts outside the CDR3, the full variable domain is DGGITQSPKYLFRKEGQNVTLSCEQNLNHDAMYWYRQDPGQGLRLIYYSQIVNDFQKGDIAEGYSVSREKKESFPLTVTSAQKNPTAFYLCASSWASGGAGELFFGEGSRLTVL.

V is TRBV2 and J is TRBJ1-1, with no clear D. The CDR3 consists of 13 residues. From germline, CDR1 is SNHLY and CDR2 FYNNEI. The V end was cut by 6 bases, the J end by 0 bases, with 8 bases between. CDR3 in DNA: TGTGCCAGCAGAAACAGCTTGAACACTGAAGCTTTCTTT. Its protein product is CASRNSLNTEAFF.

This chain connects TRBV4-2 to TRBJ2-2; D not certain. The CDR3 has 16 amino acids. V was pared by 0 bases and J by 4 bases, with 12 bases between. The germline V gene has CDR1 LGHNA and CDR2 YNFKEQ. The CDR3 here is CASSQDRRRTTGELFF. CDR3 DNA sequence: TGTGCCAGCAGCCAAGATAGGCGCAGAACCACCGGGGAGCTGTTTTTT.

The chain uses TRBV6-2 or TRBV6-3 and TRBJ2-3; no clear D. The CDR3 is 13 residues long. Trimming took off 0 bases at V and 5 bases at J, with 6 bases between the two ends. Germline V gene lookup returns CDR1 MNHEY and CDR2 SVGEGT. Here the CDR3 DNA reads TGTGCCAGCAGTTACTCTGGCCAAGATACGCAGTATTTT. Translating gives CASSYSGQDTQYF.